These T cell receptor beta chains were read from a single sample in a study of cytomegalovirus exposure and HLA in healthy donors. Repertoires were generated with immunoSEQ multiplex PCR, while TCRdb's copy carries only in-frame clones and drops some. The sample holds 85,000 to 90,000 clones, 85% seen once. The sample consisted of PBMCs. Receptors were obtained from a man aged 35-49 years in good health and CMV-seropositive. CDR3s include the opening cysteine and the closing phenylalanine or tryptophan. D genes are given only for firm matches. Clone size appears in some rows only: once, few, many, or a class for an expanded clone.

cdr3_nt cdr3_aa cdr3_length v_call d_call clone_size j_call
TGTGCCAGCAGCTTAAAAGGGGGGGGCTTGGGCGGCACAGATACGCAGTATTTT CASSLKGGGLGGTDTQYF 18 TRBV7-3 NA NA TRBJ2-3
TGCGCCAGCAGCCCCGCCGGGAGAGCGGAGTCAAACATTCAGTACTTC CASSPAGRAESNIQYF 16 TRBV5-1 NA NA TRBJ2-4
TGTGCCGGCAGCACACTACAGGGGGCTGAAGCTTTCTTT CAGSTLQGAEAFF 13 TRBV6-1 TRBD1 NA TRBJ1-1
TGTGCCAGCAGCTTTTCTAATGAGCAGTTCTTC CASSFSNEQFF 11 TRBV11-2 NA NA TRBJ2-1
TGTGCCAGCAGCCTGGACGGCCACTACGGCTACACCTTC CASSLDGHYGYTF 13 TRBV5-5 NA NA TRBJ1-2
TGTGCCAGCAGTGAAGTGGGACAGGATGAAGCTTTCTTT CASSEVGQDEAFF 13 TRBV6-1 TRBD1 NA TRBJ1-1
TGTGCCAGTAATGTGGGCGGGAGTTACAATGAGCAGTTCTTC CASNVGGSYNEQFF 14 TRBV6-5 TRBD2 NA TRBJ2-1
TGTGCCAGCAGCGTAGAAGGGAGCTCCTATAATTCACCCCTCCACTTT CASSVEGSSYNSPLHF 16 TRBV9 NA NA TRBJ1-6
TGTGCCAGCAGTAAAACCCGGGACTACTCCTATAATTCACCCCTCCACTTT CASSKTRDYSYNSPLHF 17 TRBV27 NA NA TRBJ1-6
TGTGCCAGCAGAGAACAGGGGTATAGCAATCAGCCCCAGCATTTT CASREQGYSNQPQHF 15 TRBV6-1 TRBD1 NA TRBJ1-5
TGTGCCAGCAGTTTCGACAGGGGGAACACTGAAGCTTTCTTT CASSFDRGNTEAFF 14 TRBV6-5 TRBD1 NA TRBJ1-1
TGTGCCAGCAGCCCTCCCCGACTAGCGGAGGGTGGGGAGACCCAGTACTTC CASSPPRLAEGGETQYF 17 TRBV9 TRBD2 NA TRBJ2-5
TGTGCCAGCAGTTTACCTCGGACTAGGAGCGGGACCCAGTACTTC CASSLPRTRSGTQYF 15 TRBV28 TRBD2 NA TRBJ2-5
TGCGCCAGCAGCTTGGCAGGGGCCTCAGAGAACACTGAAGCTTTCTTT CASSLAGASENTEAFF 16 TRBV5-1 NA NA TRBJ1-1
TGCGCCAGCAGCAGAGACAGGGGCGTCTCCTACGAGCAGTACTTC CASSRDRGVSYEQYF 15 TRBV5-1 TRBD1 NA TRBJ2-7
TGCGCCAGCAGCTTGTCCCGGACAGCCCAAGAGACCCAGTACTTC CASSLSRTAQETQYF 15 TRBV5-1 NA NA TRBJ2-5
TGCGCCAGCAGCTTGGAAGGGGGCAGGACAGATACGCAGTATTTT CASSLEGGRTDTQYF 15 TRBV5-1 TRBD1 NA TRBJ2-3
TGTGCCAGCAGCCCTTCACGCATGGCAGCCAGGGAGACCCAGTACTTC CASSPSRMAARETQYF 16 TRBV7-2 NA once TRBJ2-5
TGTGCCAGTACAGGGGCCCGCACCTACGAGCAGTACTTC CASTGARTYEQYF 13 TRBV6-5 TRBD1 NA TRBJ2-7
TGTGCCAGCAGCGTAGTAGCGGGGAAGGACAATGAGCAGTTCTTC CASSVVAGKDNEQFF 15 TRBV9 TRBD2 NA TRBJ2-1
TGTGCCATCAGTGCGCAGGGGAACACTGAAGCTTTCTTT CAISAQGNTEAFF 13 TRBV10-3 NA NA TRBJ1-1
TGTGCCAGCAGCTTAGGTGGGAGGACTTACGAGCAGTACTTC CASSLGGRTYEQYF 14 TRBV7-6 NA NA TRBJ2-7
TGTGCCAGCAGCAAGGGACTAGCGGGGTTCGGGCGGTTCTTC CASSKGLAGFGRFF 14 TRBV28 TRBD2 NA TRBJ2-1
TGTGCCAGTAGTATGCGGACTTTCACAGATACGCAGTATTTT CASSMRTFTDTQYF 14 TRBV19 NA NA TRBJ2-3
TGTGCCAGTAGTATAATGGGACAGGGGGCCTCACCCCTCCACTTT CASSIMGQGASPLHF 15 TRBV19 TRBD1 NA TRBJ1-6
TGTGCCAGCAGCTTAGCAATGCAGGGGAGTTCACCCCTCCACTTT CASSLAMQGSSPLHF 15 TRBV7-2 NA NA TRBJ1-6
TGTGCCACCAGCAGAGATCGCCTTAGGGGGAATCAGCCCCAGCATTTT CATSRDRLRGNQPQHF 16 TRBV15 NA NA TRBJ1-5
TGCGCCAGCAGCGGGGCGGGAGCGCCCTACGAGCAGTACTTC CASSGAGAPYEQYF 14 TRBV5-1 TRBD2 NA TRBJ2-7
TGTGCCAGCAGCGTAACCGGGACTAGCTCTTACGAGCAGTACTTC CASSVTGTSSYEQYF 15 TRBV9 TRBD2 NA TRBJ2-7
TGTGCTAGTGGTCTCCCGACGGGAGCGGTCTATGGCTACACCTTC CASGLPTGAVYGYTF 15 TRBV12-5 NA NA TRBJ1-2
TGTGCCAGCAGCTCCCCGTTGGGGCGGGGGTACGAGCAGTACTTC CASSSPLGRGYEQYF 15 TRBV11-1 TRBD2 NA TRBJ2-7
TGTGCCAGTAGTGGTCCCAGCGGGAGTGAGTCTGGGGCCAACGTCCTGACTTTC CASSGPSGSESGANVLTF 18 TRBV19 TRBD2 NA TRBJ2-6
TGTGCCAGTAGTGTCCCGACAGGGGCTAACTATGGCTACACCTTC CASSVPTGANYGYTF 15 TRBV19 TRBD1 NA TRBJ1-2
TGTGCCAGCAGCTTAGAGCGGGGGGGAGAGACCCAGTACTTC CASSLERGGETQYF 14 TRBV7-8 TRBD2 NA TRBJ2-5
TGTGCCAGCAGTTACTTCCAGGAGGTTTCACCCCTCCACTTT CASSYFQEVSPLHF 14 TRBV6-6 NA NA TRBJ1-6
TGTGCCAGCAGCTTAGAGAGCGGGCTCTACGAGCAGTACTTC CASSLESGLYEQYF 14 TRBV11-2 NA NA TRBJ2-7
TGTGCCAGCTCACCAGTCCCGGGACAGGGAACTGGAAACACCATATATTTT CASSPVPGQGTGNTIYF 17 TRBV18 TRBD1 NA TRBJ1-3